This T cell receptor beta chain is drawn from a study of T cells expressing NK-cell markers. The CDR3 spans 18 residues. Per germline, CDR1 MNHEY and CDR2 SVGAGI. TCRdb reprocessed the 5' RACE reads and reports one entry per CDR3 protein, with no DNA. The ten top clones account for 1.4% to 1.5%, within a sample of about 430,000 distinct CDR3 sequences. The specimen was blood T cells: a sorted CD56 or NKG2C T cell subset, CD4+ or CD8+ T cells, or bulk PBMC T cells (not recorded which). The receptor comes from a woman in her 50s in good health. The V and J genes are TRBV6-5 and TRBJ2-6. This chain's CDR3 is CASSSGLPRGTGANVLTF.